Listed here is a single T cell receptor (beta chain). The data derive from a study of chemoradiotherapy in HPV16-positive cancers. The table came from immunoSEQ multiplex PCR; TCRdb's copy has only in-frame clones and leaves some out. The repertoire consists of 9,000 to 15,000 clones, with approximately 78% occurring once and the leading ten covering around 2.5%. After removal of 5 bases from V and 8 bases from J, the junction contained 7 bases not matched to a gene. The CDR3 consists of 13 residues. Germline lookup yields CDR1 SEHNR and CDR2 FQNEAQ (reference sequence). Sample acquisition took place from a patient who underwent chemoradiotherapy. The TCR originated in a human donor with HPV-associated anogenital cancer. The J gene is TRBJ1-2, the V gene TRBV7-9; the match to TRBD1 covers 8 bases. As DNA, the CDR3 is TGTGCCAGCAGCCCGACAGGGGTTAGCGGCTACACCTTC. Translation: CASSPTGVSGYTF.